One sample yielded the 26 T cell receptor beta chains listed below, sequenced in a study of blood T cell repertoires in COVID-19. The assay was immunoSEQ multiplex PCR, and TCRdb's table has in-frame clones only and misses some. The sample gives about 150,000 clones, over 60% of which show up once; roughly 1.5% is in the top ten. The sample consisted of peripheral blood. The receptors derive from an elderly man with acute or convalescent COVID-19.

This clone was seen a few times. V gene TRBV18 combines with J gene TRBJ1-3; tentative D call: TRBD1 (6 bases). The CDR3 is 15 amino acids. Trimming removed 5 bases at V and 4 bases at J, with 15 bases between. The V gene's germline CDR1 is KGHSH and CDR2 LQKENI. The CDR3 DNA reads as TGTGCCAGCTCAAAAGAGGGGGTGAACGGAAACACCATATATTTT. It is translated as CASSKEGVNGNTIYF.

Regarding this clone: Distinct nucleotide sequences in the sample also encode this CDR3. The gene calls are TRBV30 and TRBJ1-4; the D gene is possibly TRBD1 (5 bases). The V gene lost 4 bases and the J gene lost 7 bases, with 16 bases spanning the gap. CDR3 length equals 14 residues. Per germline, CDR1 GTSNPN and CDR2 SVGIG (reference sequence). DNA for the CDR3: TGTGCCTGGAACCCTGGGCAGGGTGGTGAAAAACTGTTTTTT. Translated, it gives CAWNPGQGGEKLFF. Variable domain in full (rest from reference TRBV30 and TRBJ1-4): SQTIHQWPATLVQPVGSPLSLECTVEGTSNPNLYWYRQAAGRGLQLLFYSVGIGQISSEVPQNLSASRPQDRQFILSSKKLLLSDSGFYLCAWNPGQGGEKLFFGSGTQLSVL.

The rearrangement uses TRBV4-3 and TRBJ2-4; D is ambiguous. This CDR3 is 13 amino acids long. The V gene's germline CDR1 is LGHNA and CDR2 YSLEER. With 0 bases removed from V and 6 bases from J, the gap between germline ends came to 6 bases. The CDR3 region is CASSQEVRNIQYF. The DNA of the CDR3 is TGCGCCAGCAGCCAAGAAGTCAGAAACATTCAGTACTTC.

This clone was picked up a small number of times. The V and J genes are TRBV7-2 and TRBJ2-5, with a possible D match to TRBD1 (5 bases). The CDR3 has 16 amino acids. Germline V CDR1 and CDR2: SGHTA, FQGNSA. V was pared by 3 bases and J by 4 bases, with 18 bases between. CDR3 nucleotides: TGTGCCAGCAGCTTCGACATTTTTAGGGGCGGAGAGACCCAGTACTTC. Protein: CASSFDIFRGGETQYF.

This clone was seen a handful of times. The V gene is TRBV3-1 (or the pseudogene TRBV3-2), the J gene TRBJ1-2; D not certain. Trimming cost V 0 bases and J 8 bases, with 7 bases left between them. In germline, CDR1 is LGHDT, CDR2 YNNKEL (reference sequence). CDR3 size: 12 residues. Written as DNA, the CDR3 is TGTGCCAGCAGCCAAGATTTCGGGGGCTACACCTTC. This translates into CASSQDFGGYTF.

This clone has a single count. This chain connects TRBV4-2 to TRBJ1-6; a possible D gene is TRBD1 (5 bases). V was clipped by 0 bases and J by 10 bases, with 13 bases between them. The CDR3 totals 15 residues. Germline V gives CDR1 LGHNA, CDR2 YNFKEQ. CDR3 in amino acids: CASSQDFAGQSPLHF. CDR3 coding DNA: TGTGCCAGCAGCCAAGATTTTGCAGGGCAGTCACCCCTCCACTTT.

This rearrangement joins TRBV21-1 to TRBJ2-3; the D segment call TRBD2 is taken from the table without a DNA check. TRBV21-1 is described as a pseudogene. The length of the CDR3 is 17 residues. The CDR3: CATEGLASGGGTDTQYF. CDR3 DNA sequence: TGTGCCACCGAAGGTCTGGCAAGCGGGGGGGGCACAGATACGCAGTATTTT.

This CDR3 reads CASSLASGGYGYTF. The CDR3 DNA sequence: TGTGCCAGCAGCTTGGCCTCCGGGGGATATGGCTACACCTTC. The rearrangement uses TRBV5-4 and TRBJ1-2, with D possibly being TRBD1 (5 bases). CDR1 SGHNT and CDR2 YYREEE come from the germline V gene (reference sequence). Trimming removed 0 bases at V and 5 bases at J, with 11 bases between. This CDR3 has 14 amino acids.

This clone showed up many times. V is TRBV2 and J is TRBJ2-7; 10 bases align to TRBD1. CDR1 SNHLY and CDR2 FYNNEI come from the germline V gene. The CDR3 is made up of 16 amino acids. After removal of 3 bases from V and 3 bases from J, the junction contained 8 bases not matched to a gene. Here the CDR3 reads CASSDPGTGVIYEQYV. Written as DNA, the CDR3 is TGTGCCAGCAGTGACCCCGGGACAGGGGTCATCTACGAGCAGTACGTC.

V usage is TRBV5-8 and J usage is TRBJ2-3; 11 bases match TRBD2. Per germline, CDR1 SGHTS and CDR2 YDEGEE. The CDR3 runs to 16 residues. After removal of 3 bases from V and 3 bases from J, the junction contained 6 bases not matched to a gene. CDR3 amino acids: CASSYLAGGRTDTQYF. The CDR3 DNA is TGTGCCAGCAGCTACTTAGCGGGGGGGCGTACAGATACGCAGTATTTT.

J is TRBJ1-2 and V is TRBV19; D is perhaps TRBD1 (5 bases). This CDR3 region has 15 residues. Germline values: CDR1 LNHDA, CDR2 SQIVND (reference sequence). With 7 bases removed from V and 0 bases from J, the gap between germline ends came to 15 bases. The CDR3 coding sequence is TGTGCCAGTAACAGCGGGACTACTACTAACTATGGCTACACCTTC. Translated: CASNSGTTTNYGYTF.

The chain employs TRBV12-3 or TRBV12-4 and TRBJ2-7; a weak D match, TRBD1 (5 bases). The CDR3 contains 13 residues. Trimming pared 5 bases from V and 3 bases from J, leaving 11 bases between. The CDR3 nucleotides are TGTGCCAGCAGTCTCGGACAAGACTACGAGCAGTACGTC. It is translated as CASSLGQDYEQYV.

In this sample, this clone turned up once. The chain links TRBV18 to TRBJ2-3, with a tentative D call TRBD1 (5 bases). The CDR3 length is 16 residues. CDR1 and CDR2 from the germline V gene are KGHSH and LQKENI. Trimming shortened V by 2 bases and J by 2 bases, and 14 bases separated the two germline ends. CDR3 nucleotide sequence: TGTGCCAGCTCACCAATAGCAAGGGGTCCCACAGATACGCAGTATTTT. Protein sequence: CASSPIARGPTDTQYF.

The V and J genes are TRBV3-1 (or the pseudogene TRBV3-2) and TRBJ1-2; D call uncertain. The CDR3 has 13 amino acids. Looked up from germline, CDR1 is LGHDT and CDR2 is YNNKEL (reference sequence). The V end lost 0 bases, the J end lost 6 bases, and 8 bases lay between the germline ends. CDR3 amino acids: CASSQDQANGYTF. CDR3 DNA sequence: TGTGCCAGCAGCCAAGATCAAGCTAATGGCTACACCTTC.

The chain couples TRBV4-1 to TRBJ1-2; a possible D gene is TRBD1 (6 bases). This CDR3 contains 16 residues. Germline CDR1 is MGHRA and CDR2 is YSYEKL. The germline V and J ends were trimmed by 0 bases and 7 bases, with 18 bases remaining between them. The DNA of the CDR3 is TGCGCCAGCAGCCAAGATCCGGGGCGAGGGGGGGTTGGCTACACCTTC. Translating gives CASSQDPGRGGVGYTF.

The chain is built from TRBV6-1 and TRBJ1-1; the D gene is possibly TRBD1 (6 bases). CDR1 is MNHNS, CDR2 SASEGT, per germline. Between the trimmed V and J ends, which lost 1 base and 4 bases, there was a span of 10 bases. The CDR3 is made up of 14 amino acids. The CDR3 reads CASSEGGPSTEAFF. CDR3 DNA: TGTGCCAGCAGTGAAGGGGGGCCGAGCACTGAAGCTTTCTTT.

CDR3 nucleotides: TGTGCCAGCAGTCACCACTCTTCCGGGGAGCTGTTTTTT. It yields the protein CASSHHSSGELFF. The chain is built from TRBV6-1 and TRBJ2-2; the D is unclear. The CDR3 spans 13 residues. The germline V gene encodes CDR1 MNHNS and CDR2 SASEGT. Trimming took 5 bases from V and 6 from J, leaving 10 bases between them.

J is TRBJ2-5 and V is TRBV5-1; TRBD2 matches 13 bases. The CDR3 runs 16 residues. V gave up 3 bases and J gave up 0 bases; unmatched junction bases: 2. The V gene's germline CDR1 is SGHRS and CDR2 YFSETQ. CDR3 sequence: CASSSGLAGDQETQYF. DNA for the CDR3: TGCGCCAGCAGCTCCGGACTAGCGGGGGACCAAGAGACCCAGTACTTC.

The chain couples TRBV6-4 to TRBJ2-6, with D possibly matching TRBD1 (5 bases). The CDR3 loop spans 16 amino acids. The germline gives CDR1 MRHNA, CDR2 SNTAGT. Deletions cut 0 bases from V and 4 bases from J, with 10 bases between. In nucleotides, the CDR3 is TGTGCCAGCAGTGACTCTGCAGGGTTGGGGGCCAACGTCCTGACTTTC. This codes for CASSDSAGLGANVLTF.

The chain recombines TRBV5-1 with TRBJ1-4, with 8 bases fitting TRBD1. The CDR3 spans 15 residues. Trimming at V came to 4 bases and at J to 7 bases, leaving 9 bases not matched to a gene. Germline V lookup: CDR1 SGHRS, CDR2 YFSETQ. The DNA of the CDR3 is TGCGCCAGCAGCCCCACACAGGGGGGGAGTGAAAAACTGTTTTTT. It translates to CASSPTQGGSEKLFF.

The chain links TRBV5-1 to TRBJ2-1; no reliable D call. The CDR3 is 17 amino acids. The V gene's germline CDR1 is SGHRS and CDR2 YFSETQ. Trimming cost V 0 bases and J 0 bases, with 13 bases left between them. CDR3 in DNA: TGCGCCAGCAGCTTGGGGTTCCAGAGGAGCTCCTACAATGAGCAGTTCTTC. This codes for CASSLGFQRSSYNEQFF.

CDR3 sequence reads: CASSLAVFPEQFF. The CDR3 DNA reads TGCGCCAGCAGCTTGGCCGTTTTCCCCGAGCAGTTCTTC. The J gene is TRBJ2-1, the V gene TRBV5-1, with D uncertain. CDR1 SGHRS and CDR2 YFSETQ come from the germline V gene. Trimming cost V 0 bases and J 10 bases, with 11 bases left between them. The CDR3 has 13 residues.

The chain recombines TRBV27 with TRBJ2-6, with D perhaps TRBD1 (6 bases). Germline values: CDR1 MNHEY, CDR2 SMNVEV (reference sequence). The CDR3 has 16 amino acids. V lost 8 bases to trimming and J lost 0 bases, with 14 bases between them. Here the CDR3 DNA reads TGTGCCAGCCGAATAGGGGGACGCTCTGGGGCCAACGTCCTGACTTTC. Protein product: CASRIGGRSGANVLTF.

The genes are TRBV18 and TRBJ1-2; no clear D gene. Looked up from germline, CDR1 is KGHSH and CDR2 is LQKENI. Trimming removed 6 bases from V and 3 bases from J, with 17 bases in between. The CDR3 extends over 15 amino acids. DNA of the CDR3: TGTGCCAGCTCCCCCTCTGTGGGTAGCGACTATGGCTACACCTTC. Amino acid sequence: CASSPSVGSDYGYTF.

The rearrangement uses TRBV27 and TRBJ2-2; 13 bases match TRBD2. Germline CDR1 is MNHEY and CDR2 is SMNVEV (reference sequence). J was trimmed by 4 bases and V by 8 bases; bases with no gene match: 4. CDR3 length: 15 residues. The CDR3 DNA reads TGTGCCAGCGGGAGACTAGCGGGGGGCACCGGGGAGCTGTTTTTT. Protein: CASGRLAGGTGELFF.

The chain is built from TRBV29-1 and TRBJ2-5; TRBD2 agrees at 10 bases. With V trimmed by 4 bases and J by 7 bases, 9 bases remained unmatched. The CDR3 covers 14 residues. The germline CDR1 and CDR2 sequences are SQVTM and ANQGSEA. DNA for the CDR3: TGCAGCGTTGTCAGCGGGGGGGCCGCTTTGACCCAGTACTTC. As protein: CSVVSGGAALTQYF.